These 11 T cell receptor beta chains were sequenced from one sample in a study of T cells in Graves' hyperthyroidism and ophthalmopathy. Amplification of TCR beta CDR3 regions was performed using RNA transcripts as template. HTBI primers were employed in a first-round RT-PCR of the TCR CDR3. TCRdb re-called the multiplex PCR reads with MiXCR, one entry per CDR3 protein. Here the sample spans around 250,000 distinct CDR3 sequences, about 14% being singletons. Input material: blood. These receptors all stem from a woman between 40 and 50 years old with Graves' hyperthyroidism that later progressed to Graves' ophthalmopathy.

Many counts were recorded for this clonotype. The rearrangement links TRBV7-9 to TRBJ2-5, with 15 bases that match TRBD2. V lost 4 bases, J lost 2 bases, and 8 bases stayed unmatched. This CDR3 is 18 amino acids long. The V gene's germline CDR1 is SEHNR and CDR2 FQNEAQ (reference sequence). For the CDR3, the DNA is TGTGCCAGCAGCTCCGGGACTAGCGGGAGGATGGGGCAAGAGACCCAGTACTTC. Amino acid sequence: CASSSGTSGRMGQETQYF.

This clonotype was detected only a few times. This chain links TRBV5-1 with TRBJ2-7; TRBD1 matches 10 bases. V dropped 0 bases and J dropped 2; count of bases not matched to a gene: 11. Germline CDR1 is SGHRS and CDR2 is YFSETQ. The CDR3 extends over 18 amino acids. CDR3 in DNA: TGCGCCAGCAGCTTGGGGAAATGGACAGGGGGTACCCCCTACGAGCAGTACTTC. It is translated as CASSLGKWTGGTPYEQYF.

Many counts were recorded for this clonotype. This chain joins TRBV27 and TRBJ2-1, with 8 nucleotides matching TRBD2. V gave up 7 bases and J gave up 1 base; unmatched junction bases: 6. The length of the CDR3 is 15 residues. The germline V gene has CDR1 MNHEY and CDR2 SMNVEV (reference sequence). CDR3 sequence (DNA): TGTGCCAGCACCTCAGCGGGAGCATCCTACAATGAGCAGTTCTTC. Translation: CASTSAGASYNEQFF.

In this sample, this clonotype turned up once. This sequence joins TRBV30 and TRBJ2-3, with D perhaps assigned TRBD1 or TRBD2 (6 bases each). V lost 3 bases, J lost 7 bases, and 14 bases lay in between. Germline CDR1 GTSNPN, CDR2 SVGIG (reference sequence). This CDR3 is built from 13 residues. In DNA form, the CDR3 reads TGTGCCTGGAGCACTCCGGGGGCGTATACGCAGTATTTT. Amino acids: CAWSTPGAYTQYF.

This clonotype was picked up many times. The V gene is TRBV6-6, the J gene TRBJ1-5, with D possibly matching TRBD1 (5 bases). Germline V gene lookup returns CDR1 MNHNY and CDR2 SVGAGI (reference sequence). This CDR3 has 20 residues. Deletions cut 2 bases from V and 4 bases from J, with 27 bases between. CDR3 nucleotides: TGTGCCAGCAGTTACGAATTGGGACCAGGCTGGAATCCACCTAATCAGCCCCAGCATTTT. Translating gives CASSYELGPGWNPPNQPQHF.

CDR3 coding DNA: TGTGCCAGCAGTTTAGGGCTAGCGGGAGGGCGGGATACGCAGTATTTT. Its protein product is CASSLGLAGGRDTQYF. V is TRBV12-3 or TRBV12-4 and J is TRBJ2-3, with 12 bases aligning to TRBD2. The V and J ends lost 1 base and 6 bases, in that order; junction bases with no gene match: 5. The CDR3 extends over 16 amino acids.

This clonotype was counted many times. The chain couples TRBV10-3 to TRBJ1-6; no reliable D call. V was pared by 3 bases and J by 5 bases, with 5 bases between. The CDR3 has 13 amino acids. Looked up from germline, CDR1 is ENHRY and CDR2 is SYGVKD. The CDR3 nucleotides read TGTGCCATCAGTGACGGGAATAATTCACCCCTCCACTTT. Protein sequence: CAISDGNNSPLHF.

In its sample, this clonotype was seen many times. The chain combines TRBV5-1 with TRBJ2-3; 8 nucleotides match TRBD2. This CDR3 region has 15 residues. Germline lookup yields CDR1 SGHRS and CDR2 YFSETQ. V was clipped by 4 bases and J by 5 bases; unmatched bases: 9. The CDR3 sequence is CASSPSLAGRDTQYF. Here the CDR3 DNA reads TGCGCCAGCAGCCCTTCCCTAGCGGGCCGAGATACGCAGTATTTT.

This clonotype has a count of ten or more. The V call is TRBV15, the J call TRBJ2-7, with D possibly matching TRBD2 (5 bases). The CDR3 sequence is 12 residues long. Trimming took 5 bases from V and 3 from J, leaving 8 bases between them. Germline CDR1 LNHNV, CDR2 YYDKDF (reference sequence). CDR3 nucleotide sequence: TGTGCCACCAGCCGTGCGGGCTACGAGCAGTACTTC. Amino acids: CATSRAGYEQYF.

This clonotype occurred many times. The chain couples TRBV28 to TRBJ2-2; D remains ambiguous. The CDR3 totals 13 residues. The germline V and J ends were trimmed by 8 bases and 0 bases, with 7 bases remaining between them. CDR1 and CDR2 (germline): MDHEN, SYDVKM. CDR3 protein: CASVSANTGELFF. The CDR3 nucleotides are TGTGCCAGCGTCTCGGCGAACACCGGGGAGCTGTTTTTT.

This clonotype was observed many times. This sequence joins TRBV2 and TRBJ2-7, with D unresolved. With 6 bases removed from V and 3 bases from J, the gap between germline ends came to 9 bases. From germline, CDR1 is SNHLY and CDR2 FYNNEI. CDR3 length equals 12 residues. The CDR3 region is CASSANSYEQYF. The CDR3 coding sequence is TGTGCCAGCAGCGCTAACAGCTACGAGCAGTACTTC.